The next 20 T cell receptor beta chains were all read from a single sample in a study of tumor-infiltrating lymphocytes in primary liver carcinoma. The researchers produced TCR beta cDNA from about 510 ng total RNA with a constant-region primer. The TCR beta library was amplified through three nested multiplex PCR rounds in a modified ARM-PCR procedure. The opening two PCR rounds, approximately 10 cycles each, paired TRBV1-TRBV30 forward primers with a C-beta reverse primer. TCRdb re-called the multiplex PCR reads through MiXCR, storing one row per CDR3 protein. The table shows roughly 190,000 distinct CDR3 sequences, with approximately 80% occurring only once. Total RNA and DNA came together from roughly 20-30 mg of bulk tissue without cell sorting. Input material: tumor tissue from primary liver carcinoma. These receptors were obtained from a middle-aged man with primary liver carcinoma and hepatitis B virus infection.

In regard to this clonotype: A junction boundary mismatches the germline segment, possibly from a read error. V gene TRBV29-1 combines with J gene TRBJ1-1; D is possibly TRBD1 (5 bases). CDR1 and CDR2 (germline): SQVTM, ANQGSEA. CDR3 length equals 13 residues. The CDR3 bases are TGCAACGTCCGGGGGGGGGAGCACACTGAAGTTTTCTTT. It translates to CNVRGGEHTEVFF.

This clonotype was seen more than once but under ten times. An end of the junction does not agree with germline; a read error may underlie this. The V call is TRBV29-1, the J call TRBJ2-1, with 15 bases lining up with TRBD2. The CDR3 length is 16 residues. Germline V gene lookup returns CDR1 SQVTM and CDR2 ANQGSEA. CDR3 DNA: TGCAGTGTTGAACCGTCCGGGACTAGCGGGAGGAATGGGCAGTTCTTC. Protein product: CSVEPSGTSGRNGQFF.

This chain connects TRBV5-6 to TRBJ2-4; 8 bases are shared with TRBD2. V was pared by 9 bases and J by 7 bases, with 15 bases of the junction left unmatched. The CDR3 has 15 amino acids. From germline, CDR1 is SGHDT and CDR2 YYEEEE. DNA for the CDR3: TGTGCCAACAGTTTGCAAGCGGGAGTCTCGAACATTCAGTACTTC. Protein product: CANSLQAGVSNIQYF.

Remarks on this clonotype: At one of its ends the junction is not consistent with the germline gene, which may arise from a read error. The rearrangement links TRBV5-6 to TRBJ2-1; 7 bases map to TRBD2. Germline V CDR1 and CDR2: SGHDT, YYEEEE. This CDR3 is 14 amino acids long. The chain's CDR3 is CGSSGAGADDEQFF. The CDR3 DNA is TGTGGCAGCAGCGGGGCAGGAGCGGACGATGAGCAGTTCTTC.

With respect to this clonotype: Its ends do not fully match the called genes, so a read error is possible. The J gene is TRBJ2-6, the V gene TRBV29-1; either TRBD1 or TRBD2 may fit D (6 bases each). Germline CDR1 SQVTM, CDR2 ANQGSEA. The CDR3 runs to 12 residues. The CDR3: CSVDSGANLLTF. The CDR3, as DNA: TGCAGCGTTGATTCGGGGGCCAACCTCCTGACTTTC.

Worth noting for this clonotype: Sequence at one end of the junction differs from germline and may be a read error. The chain has TRBV6-2 or TRBV6-3 and TRBJ1-5; no clear D gene. This CDR3 is built from 16 residues. From germline, CDR1 is MNHEY and CDR2 SVGEGT. The CDR3 protein is CASTLTSSGSGQPQQF. In DNA, the CDR3 is TGTGCCAGCACTCTTACCTCCTCCGGATCGGGTCAGCCCCAGCAATTT.

This chain joins TRBV7-8 and TRBJ2-3; D is uncertain. Per the germline V gene, CDR1 is SGHVS and CDR2 is FQNEAQ. V lost 2 bases and J 8 bases, leaving 32 bases between the germline ends. This CDR3 contains 20 residues. In nucleotides, the CDR3 is TGTGCCAGCAGCTTATGGGTTGGATCCGGCATGGCCCTAAAGATAATTACGCAGTATTTT. Its translation: CASSLWVGSGMALKIITQYF.

With respect to this clonotype: Because it lacks the conserved phenylalanine or tryptophan at the end, this CDR3 is likely a read error. This sequence joins TRBV11-1 and TRBJ2-7, with D perhaps TRBD2 (5 bases). Germline CDR1 reads SGHAT; CDR2 reads FQDESV (reference sequence). This CDR3 spans 15 amino acids. The CDR3 region has the DNA TGTGCCAGCTGCGTCCTGCGGGCCCCGAACTACGAACAGTACATC. Protein: CASCVLRAPNYEQYI.

The rearrangement joins TRBV14 to TRBJ2-1; D gene ambiguous. V was cut by 2 bases and J by 9 bases, with 14 bases left in between. This CDR3 has 14 residues. Germline assignment: CDR1 SGHDN and CDR2 FVKESK. CDR3 region: CASSQNLNTTEQFF. CDR3 DNA sequence: TGTGCCAGCAGCCAAAATCTCAACACCACTGAGCAGTTCTTC.

The CDR3 DNA follows: TGTGCCAGCAGCCCCAGCGGGAGTTCCAATGAGCAGTTCTTC. It specifies CASSPSGSSNEQFF. The rearrangement joins TRBV7-3 to TRBJ2-1, with 8 bases that match TRBD2. Germline V lookup: CDR1 SGHTA, CDR2 FQGTGA. With 5 bases clipped from V and 6 bases from J, the junction kept 6 bases outside the gene matches. The CDR3 runs 14 residues. Using reference TRBV7-3 and TRBJ2-1 for the parts outside the CDR3, the full variable domain is GAGVSQTPSNKVTEKGKYVELRCDPISGHTALYWYRQSLGQGPEFLIYFQGTGAADDSGLPNDRFFAVRPEGSVSTLKIQRTERGDSAVYLCASSPSGSSNEQFFGPGTRLTVL.

On this clonotype: The junction departs from germline at one end; a sequencing error may be responsible. This chain connects TRBV5-6 to TRBJ2-5; maybe TRBD2 (5 bases). Germline lookup yields CDR1 SGHDT and CDR2 YYEEEE. This CDR3 region has 14 residues. The CDR3 spells CASCLEANEETQYF. CDR3 nucleotides: TGTGCCAGCTGCTTGGAGGCTAACGAAGAGACCCAGTACTTC.

The rearrangement uses TRBV29-1 and TRBJ1-3, with D perhaps TRBD1 (6 bases). The V end was cut by 8 bases, the J end by 3 bases, with 20 bases between. The CDR3 extends over 15 amino acids. Germline CDR1 SQVTM, CDR2 ANQGSEA. The CDR3 bases are TGCAGCATCTTTCGGACAGCCCAGAGTGGAAACACCATATATTTT. Its translation is CSIFRTAQSGNTIYF.

This clonotype was counted ten times or more. The CDR3 here is CASSLSAGGAFF. The CDR3 bases are TGTGCCAGCAGTTTATCGGCGGGCGGGGCTTTCTTT. V and J are TRBV28 and TRBJ1-1; D is unclear. The ends were cut back, 1 base at V and 11 bases at J, with 11 bases in the middle. Germline V lookup: CDR1 MDHEN, CDR2 SYDVKM. CDR3 size: 12 residues.

The genes are TRBV4-1 and TRBJ1-5; D is unclear. Germline V CDR1 and CDR2: MGHRA, YSYEKL. The CDR3 has 16 amino acids. The V and J ends lost 0 bases and 7 bases respectively, with 16 bases between them. The CDR3 loop is CASSQEDARAKQPQHF. The CDR3 coding sequence is TGCGCCAGCAGCCAAGAAGATGCGCGGGCCAAACAGCCCCAGCATTTT.

A word on this clonotype: Relative to the germline gene, one junction end is altered; a read error may explain this. The rearrangement uses TRBV6-5 and TRBJ1-5; TRBD1 matches at 8 bases. This CDR3 contains 15 residues. Germline lookup yields CDR1 MNHEY and CDR2 SVGAGI. This CDR3 reads CASSYSGTGNQLQHF. Written as DNA, the CDR3 is TGTGCCAGCAGCTACTCTGGGACAGGAAACCAGCTCCAGCATTTT.

Comments on this clonotype: Since no conserved phenylalanine or tryptophan closes the CDR3, a read error is the likely cause. The chain couples TRBV29-1 to TRBJ2-3; 7 positions match TRBD1. The CDR3 loop spans 15 amino acids. Germline values: CDR1 SQVTM, CDR2 ANQGSEA. Written as DNA, the CDR3 is TGCACCGTTGAGGGGGCCCCGGGAATTACAGATATGCAGTATTTG. It translates to CTVEGAPGITDMQYL.

This clonotype was recorded many times. The chain is built from TRBV5-4 and TRBJ1-6, with D possibly TRBD1 on 5 matching bases. Germline lookup yields CDR1 SGHNT and CDR2 YYREEE (reference sequence). The CDR3 is 13 amino acids. The V end lost 7 bases, the J end lost 5 bases, and 10 bases lay between the germline ends. The CDR3 loop reads CASHQGNNSPLHF. The CDR3 coding sequence is TGTGCCAGCCACCAGGGCAATAATTCACCCCTCCACTTT.

This clonotype was counted only a few times. Relative to the germline gene, one junction end is altered; a read error may explain this. V usage is TRBV6-5 and J usage is TRBJ1-6, with D unresolved. Germline V gene sequence: CDR1 MNHEY, CDR2 SVGAGI. The CDR3 contains 14 residues. The CDR3 region has the DNA TGTGCCAGCAGTTATACGGTCTGTAATTCACCCTTCCACTTT. It encodes CASSYTVCNSPFHF.

The chain recombines TRBV10-3 with TRBJ1-1, with D perhaps TRBD1 (6 bases). CDR1 is ENHRY and CDR2 is SYGVKD in the germline V gene. CDR3 length equals 13 residues. The CDR3 loop is CESKGGVNTEAFF. CDR3 nucleotide sequence: TGTGAGTCGAAAGGGGGAGTAAACACTGAAGCTTTCTTT.

The rearrangement links TRBV6-1 to TRBJ1-1; unclear D gene. Trimming left V 8 bases short and J 3 bases short, with 13 bases between. The CDR3 is made up of 13 amino acids. CDR1 and CDR2 from the germline V gene are MNHNS and SASEGT. CDR3: CASQVYMDTEAFF. The CDR3 bases are TGTGCCAGCCAGGTCTACATGGACACTGAAGCTTTCTTT.